The 7 T cell receptor beta chains below come from one sample, sequenced in a study of post-analysis software for immune sequencing data. Whole-study results and caveats: Patients had higher frequencies than controls of five TRBV segments, including TRBV5-6, TRBV5-1 and TRBV20-1.

For these TCRs, the target antigens are not known. Researchers reported that TCR beta cDNA libraries carried unique molecular identifiers. TCRdb reprocessed the PCR reads with MiXCR, giving one entry per CDR3 protein. This sample has approximately 460,000 distinct CDR3 sequences, with roughly 45% found just once. The source material was blood. The receptors were gathered from a girl aged 5-17 years with multiple sclerosis.

This clonotype was found a few times. Here the CDR3 reads CASSLGQVEEQYF. The CDR3 coding sequence is TGTGCCAGCAGCTTAGGACAGGTGGAAGAGCAGTACTTC. The chain has TRBV11-1 and TRBJ2-7; perhaps TRBD1 as D (6 bases). The CDR3 sequence is 13 residues long. Germline V lookup: CDR1 SGHAT, CDR2 FQDESV (reference sequence). The germline V and J ends were trimmed by 1 base and 7 bases, with 11 bases remaining between them.

The chain combines TRBV11-2 with TRBJ2-4, with D perhaps given as TRBD1 or TRBD2 (5 bases each). The CDR3 has 16 residues. The germline V gene has CDR1 SGHAT and CDR2 FQNNGV. V lost 2 bases, J lost 10 bases, and 21 bases lay in between. CDR3 bases: TGTGCCAGCAGCTTACGGCCGAGGGGAAAAGGTTGGATTCAGTACTTC. This gives the protein CASSLRPRGKGWIQYF.

Comments on this clonotype: One end of the junction does not line up with germline, which may come from a read error. The chain recombines TRBV3-1 with TRBJ1-2; no reliable D call. The CDR3 consists of 13 residues. Germline CDR1 is LGHDT and CDR2 is YNNKEL (reference sequence). In nucleotides, the CDR3 is TGTGCCAGCAGCCAAGACGGGAACTATAGCTACACCTTC. Translation gives CASSQDGNYSYTF.

The chain employs TRBV9 and TRBJ2-5, with 11 bases identical to TRBD2. With the DNA end fitting TRBJ2-7 better, the J assignment may be wrong. Germline lookup yields CDR1 SGDLS and CDR2 YYNGEE. The CDR3 sequence is 15 residues long. DNA of the CDR3: TGTGCCAGCAGCGGCGGGACTAGCGGAGGTTACGAGCAGTACTTC. As protein: CASSGGTSGGYEQYF.

This clonotype was seen more than once but under ten times. The V call is TRBV12-3 or TRBV12-4, the J call TRBJ2-7, with 9 bases that match TRBD2. The CDR3 covers 14 residues. With V trimmed by 4 bases and J by 1 base, 2 bases remained unmatched. Here the CDR3 DNA reads TGTGCCAGCAGTTCCCTAGCGGGATCCTACGAGCAGTACTTC. Translating gives CASSSLAGSYEQYF.

This chain links TRBV5-1 with TRBJ2-1; the D gene is possibly TRBD1 (6 bases). The CDR3 runs 18 residues. The germline V gene encodes CDR1 SGHRS and CDR2 YFSETQ. Deletions cut 3 bases from V and 0 bases from J, with 19 bases between. This chain's CDR3 is CASSYSAQGTSSYNEQFF. The CDR3, as DNA: TGCGCCAGCAGCTACTCCGCACAGGGAACGAGCTCCTACAATGAGCAGTTCTTC.

CDR3 loop: CASSAVLGKDEQYF. As DNA, the CDR3 is TGTGCCAGCAGCGCCGTGTTGGGAAAGGACGAGCAGTACTTC. The chain uses TRBV9 and TRBJ2-7; no reliable D call. The CDR3 has 14 residues. V was pared by 3 bases and J by 5 bases, with 15 bases between. Per the germline V gene, CDR1 is SGDLS and CDR2 is YYNGEE. The variable domain in full, with the rest retrieved from reference TRBV9 and TRBJ2-7, is DSGVTQTPKHLITATGQRVTLRCSPRSGDLSVYWYQQSLDQGLQFLIQYYNGEERAKGNILERFSAQQFPDLHSELNLSSLELGDSALYFCASSAVLGKDEQYFGPGTRLTVT.